The 29 T cell receptor beta chains below all came from one sample that was sequenced in a study of T-cell reconstitution after alpha-beta-depleted transplantation in children. The library targeted TCRbeta and was prepared with unique molecular identifiers. In TCRdb, the PCR reads were re-called with MiXCR into one record per CDR3 protein. The data show approximately 520,000 distinct CDR3 sequences, 32% seen once. Sequenced here: PBMCs from the stem cell graft donor, sampled from the stem cell graft. All receptors come from a human donor who donated a stem cell graft to a child with aplastic anemia.

J is TRBJ2-5 and V is TRBV15; TRBD1 aligns across 8 bases. V shed 4 bases, J shed 2 bases, and the junction held 9 bases outside the gene matches. CDR1 and CDR2 (germline): LNHNV, YYDKDF (reference sequence). There are 16 residues in the CDR3. In DNA, the CDR3 is TGTGCCACCAGCACCCGGAGACAGGGGAGGCAAGAGACCCAGTACTTC. Translating gives CATSTRRQGRQETQYF.

The chain is built from TRBV5-1 and TRBJ1-1, with D possibly TRBD1 on 5 matching bases. Trimming shortened V by 0 bases and J by 0 bases, and 9 bases separated the two germline ends. The germline gives CDR1 SGHRS, CDR2 YFSETQ. The CDR3 contains 15 residues. The CDR3 DNA is TGCGCCAGCAGCTTGGCCCAGGGTCTGAACACTGAAGCTTTCTTT. This sequence encodes CASSLAQGLNTEAFF. Full variable domain (outside the CDR3, taken from reference TRBV5-1 and TRBJ1-1): KAGVTQTPRYLIKTRGQQVTLSCSPISGHRSVSWYQQTPGQGLQFLFEYFSETQRNKGNFPGRFSGRQFSNSRSEMNVSTLELGDSALYLCASSLAQGLNTEAFFGQGTRLTVV.

The chain employs TRBV4-3 and TRBJ2-1; a weak D match, TRBD1 (5 bases). The ends were cut back, 1 base at V and 5 bases at J, with 21 bases in the middle. This CDR3 is 18 amino acids long. CDR1 is LGHNA and CDR2 is YSLEER in the germline V gene. The CDR3 DNA is TGCGCCAGCAGCCAAGGAACACAAGGGGCTAAGGGAAACAATGAGCAGTTCTTC. This sequence encodes CASSQGTQGAKGNNEQFF.

The chain joins TRBV27 to TRBJ2-3; the match to TRBD2 covers 10 bases. Germline lookup yields CDR1 MNHEY and CDR2 SMNVEV (reference sequence). The J segment lost 5 bases and the V segment lost 5 bases, leaving 13 bases of the junction unmatched. This CDR3 spans 17 amino acids. CDR3 bases: TGTGCCAGCAGTCCTGGGGCTAGCGGGAGTCTCGGAGATACGCAGTATTTT. Translation gives CASSPGASGSLGDTQYF.

This clonotype was detected a few times. This sequence joins TRBV20-1 and TRBJ2-1; 13 nucleotides line up with TRBD2. The V segment lost 2 bases and the J segment 4 bases; nucleotides outside the gene matches: 8. Looked up from germline, CDR1 is DFQATT and CDR2 is SNEGSKA (reference sequence). The CDR3 covers 17 residues. Here the CDR3 DNA reads TGCAGTGCTAGACAATGGACTAGCGGGAGAATATACAATGAGCAGTTCTTC. The encoded protein is CSARQWTSGRIYNEQFF.

V gene TRBV5-6 combines with J gene TRBJ2-7, with 8 bases matching TRBD2. V shed 4 bases, J shed 2 bases, and the junction held 8 bases outside the gene matches. The CDR3 loop spans 15 amino acids. Per germline, CDR1 SGHDT and CDR2 YYEEEE. In nucleotides, the CDR3 is TGTGCCAGCAGCGGTAAACGGGAGGGTCCCTACGAGCAGTACGTC. Its protein is CASSGKREGPYEQYV.

V gene TRBV6-5 combines with J gene TRBJ1-2; D may be TRBD1 (5 bases). V dropped 8 bases and J dropped 6 bases, with 13 bases sitting between them. Per germline, CDR1 MNHEY and CDR2 SVGAGI. The CDR3 extends over 12 amino acids. The CDR3, as DNA: TGTGCCAGCCACAGCAGGGACCATGGCTACACCTTC. Its translation is CASHSRDHGYTF.

The CDR3 nucleotides read TGCAGCGTTGAAGGGGGACCCCACACAGATACGCAGTATTTT. Translated, it gives CSVEGGPHTDTQYF. The chain is built from TRBV29-1 and TRBJ2-3; D tentatively reads TRBD1 or TRBD2 (5 bases each). Per the germline V gene, CDR1 is SQVTM and CDR2 is ANQGSEA. The CDR3 covers 14 residues. The V gene lost 1 base and the J gene lost 2 bases, with 10 bases spanning the gap.

This chain links TRBV7-2 with TRBJ2-5, with D possibly TRBD1 on 6 matching bases. CDR3 length: 16 amino acids. The V end lost 5 bases, the J end lost 2 bases, and 18 bases lay between the germline ends. Germline V gives CDR1 SGHTA, CDR2 FQGNSA. Here the CDR3 DNA reads TGTGCCAGCAGCCCACTCGGACAGCTCTTTCAAGAGACCCAGTACTTC. It translates to CASSPLGQLFQETQYF.

The chain recombines TRBV4-3 with TRBJ2-5; 10 positions match TRBD1. Germline V CDR1 and CDR2: LGHNA, YSLEER. Trimming at V came to 0 bases and at J to 4 bases, leaving 11 bases not matched to a gene. The CDR3 is made up of 18 amino acids. Written as DNA, the CDR3 is TGCGCCAGCAGCCAAGATAGGGTCGGGACAGGGGTGAGAGAGACCCAGTACTTC. This sequence encodes CASSQDRVGTGVRETQYF.

The V and J genes are TRBV28 and TRBJ2-3, with D perhaps matching TRBD2 (6 bases). With 5 bases removed from V and 4 bases from J, the gap between germline ends came to 13 bases. The CDR3 is 14 residues long. Germline V gives CDR1 MDHEN, CDR2 SYDVKM. In DNA, the CDR3 is TGTGCCAGCAGTCCACCTGCGGGACCAGATACGCAGTATTTT. Translation gives CASSPPAGPDTQYF.

The chain uses TRBV6-4 and TRBJ2-3; TRBD2 aligns across 9 bases. The CDR3 length is 16 residues. Unmatched junction bases numbered 10, after V lost 3 bases and J lost 6 bases. Looked up from germline, CDR1 is MRHNA and CDR2 is SNTAGT. The CDR3 reads CASSETSGAPLDTQYF. In DNA, the CDR3 is TGTGCCAGCAGTGAGACTAGCGGAGCCCCACTCGATACGCAGTATTTT.

This clonotype was seen a handful of times. This chain links TRBV12-3 or TRBV12-4 with TRBJ1-5; D is uncertain. With 1 base removed from V and 0 bases from J, the gap between germline ends came to 13 bases. The CDR3 is 17 amino acids. The CDR3 sequence: CASSLGRAYGSNQPQHF. The CDR3 DNA reads as TGTGCCAGCAGTTTAGGTAGGGCCTACGGTAGCAATCAGCCCCAGCATTTT.

This clonotype occurred a few times. This rearrangement joins TRBV29-1 to TRBJ2-3; 7 bases are a match to TRBD1. The CDR3 sequence is 13 residues long. CDR1 is SQVTM, CDR2 ANQGSEA, per germline. J was trimmed by 5 bases and V by 3 bases; bases with no gene match: 5. CDR3 sequence (DNA): TGCAGCGTTGAGACAGGGTTGTTAGATACGCAGTATTTT. The encoded protein is CSVETGLLDTQYF.

Only a few counts were recorded for this clonotype. The J gene is TRBJ1-1, the V gene TRBV6-5; TRBD1 is a possible D gene (5 bases). Germline CDR1 reads MNHEY; CDR2 reads SVGAGI. This CDR3 is 15 amino acids long. Deletions cut 0 bases from V and 6 bases from J, with 14 bases between. The CDR3 region is CASSYSRGIKAEAFF. The CDR3 DNA reads as TGTGCCAGCAGTTACTCGAGGGGCATTAAGGCTGAAGCTTTCTTT.

This clonotype was seen a few times. The chain's CDR3 is CSAQSGTGPFNEQFF. The CDR3, as DNA: TGCAGCGCTCAATCCGGGACAGGGCCCTTCAATGAGCAGTTCTTC. J is TRBJ2-1 and V is TRBV29-1, with TRBD1 identical over 9 bases. The J segment lost 6 bases and the V segment lost 7 bases, leaving 13 bases of the junction unmatched. CDR3 length equals 15 residues. Per the germline V gene, CDR1 is SQVTM and CDR2 is ANQGSEA.

The rearrangement uses TRBV12-3 or TRBV12-4 and TRBJ1-2; D gene unclear. Trimming removed 6 bases from V and 7 bases from J, with 9 bases in between. The CDR3 loop spans 11 amino acids. The CDR3 DNA reads TGTGCCAGCAGCGAATTAGGTGGCTACACCTTC. The encoded protein is CASSELGGYTF.

The genes are TRBV24-1 and TRBJ2-2, with unresolved D. CDR1 is KGHDR and CDR2 is SFDVKD in the germline V gene. Trimming cost V 5 bases and J 8 bases, with 11 bases left between them. This CDR3 has 13 residues. The CDR3 DNA follows: TGTGCCACCAGTGGTATAGGGTTTGGGGAGCTGTTTTTT. Translation gives CATSGIGFGELFF.

This clonotype has a handful of counts. The chain has TRBV11-2 and TRBJ2-1; either TRBD1 or TRBD2 may supply D (5 bases each). Germline assignment: CDR1 SGHAT and CDR2 FQNNGV. The ends were cut back, 5 bases at V and 4 bases at J, with 18 bases in the middle. CDR3 length equals 16 residues. This CDR3 reads CASSHPPGRIYNEQFF. The CDR3 region has the DNA TGTGCCAGCAGCCACCCACCGGGACGGATTTACAATGAGCAGTTCTTC.

This chain joins TRBV4-3 and TRBJ2-1, with TRBD2 matching 11 bases. The trim removed 0 bases at V and 8 bases at J, leaving 6 bases unmatched. Germline-derived CDR1 and CDR2 are LGHNA and YSLEER. The CDR3 length is 16 residues. The CDR3 region has the DNA TGCGCCAGCAGCCAAGACGGGACTAGCGGTACCGATGAGCAGTTCTTC. Its protein is CASSQDGTSGTDEQFF.

DNA for the CDR3: TGCAGCGTCGCGCCTCTGGGCAGACTCTATGGCTACACCTTC. Translated, it gives CSVAPLGRLYGYTF. The chain carries TRBV29-1 and TRBJ1-2; unclear D gene. V was cut by 6 bases and J by 4 bases, with 18 bases left in between. Germline loops: CDR1 SQVTM, CDR2 ANQGSEA. CDR3 size: 14 residues.

V and J are TRBV12-3 or TRBV12-4 and TRBJ1-2; D uncertain. V lost 5 bases, J lost 4 bases, and 20 bases lay in between. The CDR3 extends over 16 amino acids. This CDR3 is CASSPRKGGGFYGYTF. The CDR3 DNA sequence: TGTGCCAGCAGTCCCCGCAAGGGAGGAGGGTTCTATGGCTACACCTTC.

This clonotype showed up just a few times. The rearrangement links TRBV10-3 to TRBJ2-3; D is ambiguous. From germline, CDR1 is ENHRY and CDR2 SYGVKD. V lost 6 bases and J lost 2, with 24 bases in between. This CDR3 has 18 residues. In DNA form, the CDR3 reads TGTGCCATCAGCGGCCCCGGGTTCTTACCTTTCACCACAGATACGCAGTATTTT. It encodes CAISGPGFLPFTTDTQYF.

The chain carries TRBV6-1 and TRBJ1-5; 7 bases align to TRBD1. The CDR3 spans 15 residues. CDR1 MNHNS and CDR2 SASEGT come from the germline V gene. The trim removed 2 bases at V and 4 bases at J, leaving 5 bases unmatched. CDR3 nucleotide sequence: TGTGCCAGCAGTGAATACAGGGGAGGTAATCAGCCCCAGCATTTT. Translating gives CASSEYRGGNQPQHF.

The genes are TRBV7-9 and TRBJ2-3, with unresolved D. The V gene's germline CDR1 is SEHNR and CDR2 FQNEAQ (reference sequence). The CDR3 covers 15 residues. V lost 5 bases and J lost 1, with 13 bases in between. The CDR3 is CASSPLTMGTDTQYF. CDR3 nucleotides: TGTGCCAGCAGCCCACTAACAATGGGCACAGATACGCAGTATTTT.

The chain carries TRBV24-1 and TRBJ2-3; tentative D call: TRBD1 (6 bases). This CDR3 has 15 amino acids. V shed 3 bases and J shed 4 bases, with 13 bases lying between them. The germline V gene has CDR1 KGHDR and CDR2 SFDVKD. As DNA, the CDR3 is TGTGCCACCAGTGATCCAACGGACAGATCAGATACGCAGTATTTT. It translates to CATSDPTDRSDTQYF.

CDR3 sequence: CASSPYTGKTNEKLFF. The DNA for the CDR3 is TGTGCCAGCTCACCATACACAGGGAAAACTAATGAAAAACTGTTTTTT. The chain joins TRBV18 to TRBJ1-4; TRBD1 might be the D (6 bases). Trimming shortened V by 2 bases and J by 1 base, and 11 bases separated the two germline ends. This CDR3 region has 16 residues. Germline CDR1 reads KGHSH; CDR2 reads LQKENI.

The table lists this clonotype with a few counts. The J gene is TRBJ1-5, the V gene TRBV10-3; 7 bases line up with TRBD1. Germline CDR1 ENHRY, CDR2 SYGVKD. The CDR3 is 14 residues long. After removal of 6 bases from V and 2 bases from J, the junction contained 4 bases not matched to a gene. The CDR3 loop reads CAISAGQRNQPQHF. The CDR3 DNA reads TGTGCCATCAGCGCGGGACAGCGCAATCAGCCCCAGCATTTT.

The V call is TRBV12-3 or TRBV12-4, the J call TRBJ2-1; D is undetermined. The CDR3 totals 15 residues. V lost 2 bases and J 5 bases, leaving 13 bases between the germline ends. CDR3 in DNA: TGTGCCAGCAGTTTAACTACGTTCAATAACAATGAGCAGTTCTTC. Amino acid sequence: CASSLTTFNNNEQFF.